This record concerns one TCR beta chain sequence. Its antigen is unidentified. The ends were cut back, 5 bases at V and 4 bases at J, with 18 bases in the middle. The CDR3 spans 15 residues. From germline, CDR1 is GTSNPN and CDR2 SVGIG (reference sequence). This sample was included in a study of response to subunit inactivated influenza vaccine. Each CDR3 protein is one row after TCRdb ran MiXCR on the RT-PCR reads. Here the sample spans a few hundred thousand distinct CDR3 sequences, approximately 7.3% being singletons. Study observations and caveats: The authors proposed limited new T cell recruitment per seasonal influenza vaccination.

The V gene is TRBV30, the J gene TRBJ1-3; TRBD1 might be the D (6 bases). Specimen: PBMCs from blood, collected around 25 months after vaccination. The receptor was derived from a man aged 50 to 75 who received an inactivated influenza vaccine. CDR3 protein: CAWGVAGAAGNTIYF. The CDR3 DNA sequence: TGTGCCTGGGGAGTCGCAGGGGCGGCGGGAAACACCATATATTTT.